This entry is about one T cell receptor beta chain. J lost 9 bases, V lost 3 bases, and 11 bases had no gene match. Germline CDR1 reads LNHNV; CDR2 reads YYDKDF (reference sequence). The CDR3 runs to 16 residues. The data belong to a study of blood T cell repertoires in COVID-19. Study-level background: The United States, Italy and Spain supplied acute and convalescent COVID-19 samples. PBMCs, B-cell-depleted T cells, or T cells provided the cDNA or gDNA that made up the material.

Per the original data handling: Amplification of reference gene primers provided the estimated nucleated cell counts. Clones were read by immunoSEQ multiplex PCR, and TCRdb kept only the in-frame ones, dropping some. D and trimming were read from the DNA, whereas the V and J calls and clone size are those reported in that table. The sample lists more than 250,000 clones, over 75% occurring once. The source material was peripheral blood. The TCR was taken from a human donor in a cohort sampled during active COVID-19. The chain links TRBV15 to TRBJ2-1, with 10 bases that match TRBD1. The CDR3 sequence is CATSRDTGTGAVEQFF. The CDR3 DNA is TGTGCCACCAGCAGGGATACCGGGACAGGGGCGGTTGAGCAGTTCTTC. Filled out from reference TRBV15 and TRBJ2-1, the complete variable domain reads DAMVIQNPRYQVTQFGKPVTLSCSQTLNHNVMYWYQQKSSQAPKLLFHYYDKDFNNEADTPDNFQSRRPNTSFCFLDIRSPGLGDTAMYLCATSRDTGTGAVEQFFGPGTRLTVL.